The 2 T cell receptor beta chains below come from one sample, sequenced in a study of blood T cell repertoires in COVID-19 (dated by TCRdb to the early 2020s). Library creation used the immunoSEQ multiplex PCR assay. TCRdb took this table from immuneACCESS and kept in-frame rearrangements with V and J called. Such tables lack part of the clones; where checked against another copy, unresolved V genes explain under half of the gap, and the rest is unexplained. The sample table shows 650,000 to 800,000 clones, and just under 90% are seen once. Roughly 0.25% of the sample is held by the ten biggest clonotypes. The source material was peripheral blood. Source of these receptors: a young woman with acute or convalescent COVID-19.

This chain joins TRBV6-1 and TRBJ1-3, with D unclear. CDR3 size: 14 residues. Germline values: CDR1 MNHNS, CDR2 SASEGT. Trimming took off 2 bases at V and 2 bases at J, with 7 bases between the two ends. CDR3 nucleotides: TGTGCCAGCAGTGAACTCGGGGCTGGAAACACCATATATTTT. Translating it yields CASSELGAGNTIYF.

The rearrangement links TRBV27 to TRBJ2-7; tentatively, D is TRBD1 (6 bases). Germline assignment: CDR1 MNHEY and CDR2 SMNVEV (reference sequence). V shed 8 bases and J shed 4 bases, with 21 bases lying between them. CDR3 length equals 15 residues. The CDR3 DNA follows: TGTGCCAGCGGTAACAGGGAAGGGCCTCAGTACGAGCAGTACTTC. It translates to CASGNREGPQYEQYF.